The present entry profiles one TCR beta chain with its context. Its antigen remains unknown. The CDR3 consists of 13 residues. Trimming left V 6 bases short and J 3 bases short, with 10 bases between. The V gene's germline CDR1 is ENHRY and CDR2 SYGVKD. These data originate in a study of T cell responses to AZD1222 COVID-19 vaccine. Study observations and caveats: Just a handful of people given AZD1222 tested seropositive at baseline. Mostly white British, mostly female donors; authors suggested clonal diversity may be underestimated. Repertoires were obtained solely post-peak T cell response.

Using immunoSEQ multiplex PCR, the repertoire was profiled, and TCRdb retains in-frame clones only, with some absent. The sample includes 100,000 to 120,000 clones, around 80% of them seen just once. This TCR was recovered from an adult in good health. This sequence joins TRBV10-3 and TRBJ2-3; D uncertain. The source material was peripheral blood, sampled on day 0 of AZD1222 vaccination. The CDR3 bases are TGTGCCATCAGGGGAACAGTTACAGATACGCAGTATTTT. Protein sequence: CAIRGTVTDTQYF.